The TCR beta chain described here comes from a study of metastatic and nonmetastatic thyroid tumors. Study summary: Malignant and benign thyroid patients had repertoires compared in peripheral blood and tumor or nodule tissue. Study results and limitations: Significantly greater TCR beta diversity was reportedly found in malignant thyroid tumors than in benign nodules (in blood and tumor).

CDR1 and CDR2 from the germline V gene are DFQATT and SNEGSKA (reference sequence). Trimming pared 4 bases from V and 2 bases from J, leaving 11 bases between. The CDR3 extends over 13 amino acids. This clone was seen more than once but under ten times. Its antigen is not known. Per the study methods: The study built a papillary thyroid cancer distant-metastasis classifier from CDR3 differences across clinicopathological groups. TCRdb re-processed the PCR reads through MiXCR. What appears here as the V and J calls and clone size reflects TCRdb's work, not the paper's. The table shows around 37,000 clones, with more than 20% occurring only once. All patients reached thyroid surgery having received no treatment beforehand.

Sequencing was performed on tumor tissue. This chain links TRBV20-1 with TRBJ2-5; D may be TRBD2 (5 bases). The receptor comes from a female donor with papillary thyroid cancer or a benign thyroid nodule (not recorded which). Some clones in this sample may be carry-over from other donors' samples. As DNA, the CDR3 is TGCAGTGCTACCAAAGGACTTCAAGAGACCCAGTACTTC. Amino acid sequence: CSATKGLQETQYF.